A selection of T cell receptor beta chains follows, all from one sample in a study of CD8 T cells in Susac syndrome. TCRdb used MiXCR to reprocess the immunoSEQ multiplex PCR reads, holding one entry per CDR3 protein. This table holds about 200,000 distinct CDR3 sequences, about 95% found once. Sequencing input: CD4+ T cells from PBMCs. These TCRs come from a human donor with multiple sclerosis. Both conserved end residues are part of each CDR3. The order of the fields is J gene, V gene, CDR3 length, D gene, clone size, CDR3 DNA, CDR3 protein. A D gene is named only where the DNA matches it firmly. Clone size is stated in some rows and not others, as once, few, many or a class when expanded.

J: TRBJ2-5; V: TRBV6-2/TRBV6-3; length: 14; D: TRBD2; size: .; DNA: TGTGCCAGCAGTTCACTAGCGGGGGAAGAGACCCAGTACTTC; CDR3: CASSSLAGEETQYF
J: TRBJ1-5; V: TRBV7-8; length: 15; D: .; size: .; DNA: TGTGCCAGCAGCCGACGGACGGCCCTCGAGCAGCCCCAGCATTTT; CDR3: CASSRRTALEQPQHF
J: TRBJ2-7; V: TRBV12-5; length: 13; D: .; size: .; DNA: TGTGCTAGTGGTTTGGGGACAGCGGGGGAGCAGTACTTC; CDR3: CASGLGTAGEQYF
J: TRBJ2-3; V: TRBV5-1; length: 16; D: .; size: .; DNA: TGCGCCAGCAGCTTGGCCAGGGGAGACCGGGCAGATACGCAGTATTTT; CDR3: CASSLARGDRADTQYF
J: TRBJ1-2; V: TRBV21-1; length: 12; D: .; size: .; DNA: TGTGCCAGCAGCCCGCGGAGGGGATGCTACACCTTC; CDR3: CASSPRRGCYTF
J: TRBJ2-5; V: TRBV7-6; length: 16; D: TRBD2; size: .; DNA: TGTGCCAGCAGCTACACCGGGACTAGAGGGGTAGAGACCCAGTACTTC; CDR3: CASSYTGTRGVETQYF
J: TRBJ2-7; V: TRBV20-1; length: 15; D: TRBD2; size: .; DNA: TGCAGTGCTAGTAGGCCCGGGACTAGCGACTACGAGCAGTACTTC; CDR3: CSASRPGTSDYEQYF
J: TRBJ1-1; V: TRBV14; length: 12; D: .; size: .; DNA: TGTGCCAGCAGCGGCGCAGGGAGGGGAGCTTTCTTT; CDR3: CASSGAGRGAFF
J: TRBJ2-3; V: TRBV5-1; length: 17; D: TRBD2; size: .; DNA: TGCGCCAGCAGCCGCGGGACTAGCGGGGGGCCAACAGATACGCAGTATTTT; CDR3: CASSRGTSGGPTDTQYF
J: TRBJ2-1; V: TRBV20-1; length: 14; D: TRBD1; size: .; DNA: TGCAGTGCTAGAGAGACAGGGCGGTACAATGAGCAGTTCTTC; CDR3: CSARETGRYNEQFF
J: TRBJ1-6; V: TRBV5-1; length: 14; D: .; size: .; DNA: TGCGCCAGCAGCGAGTGGAGAGATAATTCACCCCTCCACTTT; CDR3: CASSEWRDNSPLHF
J: TRBJ1-1; V: TRBV4-1; length: 14; D: .; size: .; DNA: TGCGCCGCAAGAGGGGGGGTTAAGAACACTGAAGCTTTCTTT; CDR3: CAARGGVKNTEAFF
J: TRBJ2-2; V: TRBV30; length: 12; D: .; size: .; DNA: TGTGCCTGGAGTGGAATTCCCGGGGAGCTGTTTTTT; CDR3: CAWSGIPGELFF
J: TRBJ2-7; V: TRBV27; length: 16; D: .; size: .; DNA: TGTGCCAGCAGTTTCCTCCGGGCGGGAAAGGCGGGCGAGCAGTACTTC; CDR3: CASSFLRAGKAGEQYF
J: TRBJ2-1; V: TRBV3-1; length: 15; D: TRBD1; size: once; DNA: TGTGCCAGCAGCCAAATAAGACAGGGGGCGATTGAGCAGTTCTTC; CDR3: CASSQIRQGAIEQFF
J: TRBJ1-1; V: TRBV2; length: 12; D: TRBD1; size: .; DNA: TGTGCCAGGAAAACAGGGGTAGATGAAGCTTTCTTT; CDR3: CARKTGVDEAFF
J: TRBJ2-1; V: TRBV15; length: 11; D: .; size: few; DNA: TGTGCCACCTCCGCGTACAATGAGCAGTTCTTC; CDR3: CATSAYNEQFF
J: TRBJ2-7; V: TRBV20-1; length: 14; D: TRBD1; size: .; DNA: TGCAGTGCGATCACAGGGGGCTTTAGGTACGAGCAGTACTTC; CDR3: CSAITGGFRYEQYF
J: TRBJ2-2; V: TRBV9; length: 16; D: .; size: .; DNA: TGTGCCAGCAGCCCCCGCCAGGGAGGATACACCGGGGAGCTGTTTTTT; CDR3: CASSPRQGGYTGELFF
J: TRBJ2-1; V: TRBV14; length: 16; D: TRBD2; size: .; DNA: TGTGCCAGCAGCCGGTTAGCGGGAGGTTTTATAAATGAGCAGTTCTTC; CDR3: CASSRLAGGFINEQFF
J: TRBJ1-6; V: TRBV6-5; length: 14; D: TRBD1; size: .; DNA: TGTGCCAGCAGGGGGACAGGGCGGAATTCACCCCTCCACTTT; CDR3: CASRGTGRNSPLHF
J: TRBJ2-3; V: TRBV24-1; length: 14; D: TRBD2; size: .; DNA: TGTGCCACCAGTGGAGCGGGACGCACAGATACGCAGTATTTT; CDR3: CATSGAGRTDTQYF
J: TRBJ1-1; V: TRBV27; length: 14; D: .; size: .; DNA: TGTGCCAGCAGTTTATTCGGGACCAGGGTTACTGCTTTCTTT; CDR3: CASSLFGTRVTAFF
J: TRBJ2-1; V: TRBV19; length: 12; D: .; size: .; DNA: TGTGCCAGTAGTACTAGCAGAGGCGAGCAGTTCTTC; CDR3: CASSTSRGEQFF
J: TRBJ2-7; V: TRBV13; length: 13; D: .; size: .; DNA: TGTGCCAGCCACCGTGGTGGGAACTACGAGCAGTACTTC; CDR3: CASHRGGNYEQYF
J: TRBJ1-1; V: TRBV25-1; length: 16; D: TRBD1; size: .; DNA: TGTGCCAGCAGTGGCCTATCGGGACAGAGGTCTACTGAAGCTTTCTTT; CDR3: CASSGLSGQRSTEAFF
J: TRBJ1-2; V: TRBV14; length: 12; D: .; size: few; DNA: TGTGCCAGCAGCCAAGGGGACTATGGCTACACCTTC; CDR3: CASSQGDYGYTF
J: TRBJ2-1; V: TRBV4-1; length: 14; D: .; size: once; DNA: TGCGCCAGCACCACCTTAGGGTCCTACAATGAGCAGTTCTTC; CDR3: CASTTLGSYNEQFF
J: TRBJ2-5; V: TRBV30; length: 12; D: .; size: .; DNA: TGTGCCTGGACGGCAGGGCAAGAGACCCAGTACTTC; CDR3: CAWTAGQETQYF
J: TRBJ1-1; V: TRBV30; length: 11; D: .; size: .; DNA: TGTGCCTGGAGCGTCGGCGGGGGGGCTTTCTTT; CDR3: CAWSVGGGAFF
J: TRBJ1-2; V: TRBV20-1; length: 13; D: TRBD1; size: .; DNA: TGCAGTGCGCGACAGGGGAGAGATGAAGGCTACACCTTC; CDR3: CSARQGRDEGYTF
J: TRBJ2-3; V: TRBV29-1; length: 14; D: TRBD2; size: .; DNA: TGCAGCGTGCAGCCAGCGGGAGGTACGGATACGCAGTATTTT; CDR3: CSVQPAGGTDTQYF
J: TRBJ2-1; V: TRBV29-1; length: 13; D: .; size: .; DNA: TGCAGCGTTGAACCCGACAGACTCAATGAGCAGTTCTTC; CDR3: CSVEPDRLNEQFF
J: TRBJ2-1; V: TRBV4-1; length: 16; D: TRBD2; size: .; DNA: TGCGCCAGCAGCCAAGATGGGGCGGGGGCCTACAATGAGCAGTTCTTC; CDR3: CASSQDGAGAYNEQFF
J: TRBJ2-7; V: TRBV9; length: 14; D: .; size: .; DNA: TGTGCCAGCAGCGTATTGTTCAGCGAGGGCGAGCAGTACTTC; CDR3: CASSVLFSEGEQYF
J: TRBJ2-2; V: TRBV11-2; length: 16; D: .; size: .; DNA: TGTGCCAGCAGCTTATGGGGCAACACGAACACCGGGGAGCTGTTTTTT; CDR3: CASSLWGNTNTGELFF
J: TRBJ2-1; V: TRBV2; length: 11; D: .; size: .; DNA: TGTGCCAGCAGTGTTTGGAGTGAGCAGTTCTTC; CDR3: CASSVWSEQFF